Here is one T cell receptor (beta chain) with its context. This entry is derived from a study of blood T cell repertoires in COVID-19. Per germline, CDR1 WNHNN and CDR2 SYGVQD (reference sequence). The CDR3 has 15 residues. With 5 bases clipped from V and 4 bases from J, the junction kept 7 bases outside the gene matches. Some clones are missing from TCRdb's copy, which holds only in-frame ones; the method was immunoSEQ multiplex PCR. Of 200,000 to 250,000 clones listed, roughly 86% are singletons. The chain couples TRBV10-1 to TRBJ2-1; 8 bases map to TRBD2. Sequencing was performed on peripheral blood. This receptor was obtained from a woman aged 55-69 years with acute or convalescent COVID-19. Here the CDR3 reads CASSRGGNPYNEQFF. The CDR3, as DNA: TGCGCCAGCAGTCGGGGGGGAAACCCATACAATGAGCAGTTCTTC.